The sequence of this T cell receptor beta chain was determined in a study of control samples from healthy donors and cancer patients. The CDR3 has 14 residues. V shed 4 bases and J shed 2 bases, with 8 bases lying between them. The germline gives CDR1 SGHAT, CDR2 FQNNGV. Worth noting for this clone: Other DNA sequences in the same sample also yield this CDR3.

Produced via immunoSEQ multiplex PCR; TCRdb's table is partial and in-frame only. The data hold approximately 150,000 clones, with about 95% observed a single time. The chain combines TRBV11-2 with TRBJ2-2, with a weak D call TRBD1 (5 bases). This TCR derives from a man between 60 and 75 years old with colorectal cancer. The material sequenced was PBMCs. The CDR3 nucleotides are TGTGCCAGCAGCTCTCAGGGAAACACCGGGGAGCTGTTTTTT. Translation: CASSSQGNTGELFF.